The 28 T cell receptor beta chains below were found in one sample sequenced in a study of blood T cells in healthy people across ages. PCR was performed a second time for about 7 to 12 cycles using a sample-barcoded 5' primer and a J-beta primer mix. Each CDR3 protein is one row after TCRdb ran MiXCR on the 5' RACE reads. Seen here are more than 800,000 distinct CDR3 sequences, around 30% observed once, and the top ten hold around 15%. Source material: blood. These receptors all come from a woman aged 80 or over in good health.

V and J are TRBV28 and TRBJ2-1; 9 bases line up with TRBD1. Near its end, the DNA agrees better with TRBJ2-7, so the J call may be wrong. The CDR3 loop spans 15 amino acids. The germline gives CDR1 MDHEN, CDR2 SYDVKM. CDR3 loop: CASSLTGQGLYEQYF. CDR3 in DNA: TGTGCCAGCAGCTTGACGGGACAGGGATTGTACGAGCAGTACTTC.

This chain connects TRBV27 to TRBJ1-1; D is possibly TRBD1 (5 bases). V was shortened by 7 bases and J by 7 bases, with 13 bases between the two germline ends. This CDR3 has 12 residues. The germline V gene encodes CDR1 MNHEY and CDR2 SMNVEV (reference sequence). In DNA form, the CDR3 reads TGTGCCAGCAAATCTGGGGGGGTTGAAGCTTTCTTT. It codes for CASKSGGVEAFF.

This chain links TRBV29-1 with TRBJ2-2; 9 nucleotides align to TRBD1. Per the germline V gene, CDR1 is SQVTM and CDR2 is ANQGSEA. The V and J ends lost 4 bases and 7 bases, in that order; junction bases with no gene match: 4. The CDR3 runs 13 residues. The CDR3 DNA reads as TGCAGCGTTGGGGACAGGGCTAACGGGGAGCTGTTTTTT. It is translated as CSVGDRANGELFF.

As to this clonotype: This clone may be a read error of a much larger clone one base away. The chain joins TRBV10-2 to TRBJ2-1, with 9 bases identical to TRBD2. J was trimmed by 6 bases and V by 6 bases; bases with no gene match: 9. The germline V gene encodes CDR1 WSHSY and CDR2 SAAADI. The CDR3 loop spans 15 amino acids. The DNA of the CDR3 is TGCGCCAGCAGATACAGCGGGGGGTACTGCAATGAGCAGTTCTTC. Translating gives CASRYSGGYCNEQFF.

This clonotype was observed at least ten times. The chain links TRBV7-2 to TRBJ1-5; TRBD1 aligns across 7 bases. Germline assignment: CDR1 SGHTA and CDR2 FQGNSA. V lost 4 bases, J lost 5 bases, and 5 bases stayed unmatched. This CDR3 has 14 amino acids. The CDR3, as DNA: TGTGCCAGCAGCTCGCAGGGGGGAGATCAGCCCCAGCATTTT. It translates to CASSSQGGDQPQHF.

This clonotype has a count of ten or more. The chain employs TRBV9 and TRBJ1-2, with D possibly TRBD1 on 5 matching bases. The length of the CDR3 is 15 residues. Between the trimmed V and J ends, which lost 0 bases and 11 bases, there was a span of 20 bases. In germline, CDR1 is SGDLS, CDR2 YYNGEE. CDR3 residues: CASSVARGSGREYTF. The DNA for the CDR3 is TGTGCCAGCAGCGTAGCTCGTGGGTCAGGGAGGGAATACACCTTC.

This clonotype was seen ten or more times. The CDR3 coding sequence is TGTGCCAGCAGCCCGGACAGCAACGCTAACTATGGCTACACCTTC. This translates into CASSPDSNANYGYTF. This chain connects TRBV7-2 to TRBJ1-2; maybe TRBD1 (6 bases). The germline V gene has CDR1 SGHTA and CDR2 FQGNSA. The CDR3 extends over 15 amino acids. V lost 5 bases and J 0 bases, leaving 13 bases between the germline ends.

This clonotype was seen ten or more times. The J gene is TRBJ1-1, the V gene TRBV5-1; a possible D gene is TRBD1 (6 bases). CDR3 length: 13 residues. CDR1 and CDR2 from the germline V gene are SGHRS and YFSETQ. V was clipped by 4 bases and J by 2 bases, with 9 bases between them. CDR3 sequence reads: CASSRQENTEAFF. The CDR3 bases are TGCGCCAGCAGCCGACAGGAAAACACTGAAGCTTTCTTT.

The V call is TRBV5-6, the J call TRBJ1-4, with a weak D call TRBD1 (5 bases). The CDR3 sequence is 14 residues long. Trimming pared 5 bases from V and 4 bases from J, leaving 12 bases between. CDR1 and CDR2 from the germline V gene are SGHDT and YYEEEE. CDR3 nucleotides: TGTGCCAGCAGTCACGGGACCTTTAATGAAAAACTGTTTTTT. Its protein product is CASSHGTFNEKLFF.

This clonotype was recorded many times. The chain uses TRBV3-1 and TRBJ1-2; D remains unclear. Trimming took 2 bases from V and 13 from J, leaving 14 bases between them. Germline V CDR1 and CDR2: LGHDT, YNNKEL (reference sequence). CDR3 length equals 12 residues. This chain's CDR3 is CASSQSAESFTF. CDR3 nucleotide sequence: TGTGCCAGCAGCCAATCTGCGGAGAGTTTCACCTTC.

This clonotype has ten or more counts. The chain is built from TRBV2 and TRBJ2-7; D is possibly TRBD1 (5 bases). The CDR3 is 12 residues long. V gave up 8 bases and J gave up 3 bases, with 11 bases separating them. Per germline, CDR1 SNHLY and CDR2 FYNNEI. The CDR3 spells CASGRQGYEQYF. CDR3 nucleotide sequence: TGTGCCAGCGGAAGGCAGGGCTACGAGCAGTACTTC.

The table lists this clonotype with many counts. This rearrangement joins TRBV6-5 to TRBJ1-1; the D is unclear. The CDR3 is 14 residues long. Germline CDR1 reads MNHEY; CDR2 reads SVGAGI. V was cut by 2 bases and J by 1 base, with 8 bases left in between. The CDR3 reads CASSYRQENTEAFF. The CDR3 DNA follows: TGTGCCAGCAGTTACCGTCAGGAGAACACTGAAGCTTTCTTT.

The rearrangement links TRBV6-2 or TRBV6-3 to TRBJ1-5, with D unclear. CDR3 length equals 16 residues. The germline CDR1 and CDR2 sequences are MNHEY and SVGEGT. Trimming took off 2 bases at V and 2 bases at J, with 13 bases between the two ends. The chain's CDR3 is CASSYAVRPGNQPQHF. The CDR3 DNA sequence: TGTGCCAGCAGTTACGCAGTTAGGCCCGGCAATCAGCCCCAGCATTTT.

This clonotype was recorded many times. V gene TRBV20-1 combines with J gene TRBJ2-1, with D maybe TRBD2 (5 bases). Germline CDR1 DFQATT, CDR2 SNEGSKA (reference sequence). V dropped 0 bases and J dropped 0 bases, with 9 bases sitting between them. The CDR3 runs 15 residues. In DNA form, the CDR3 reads TGCAGTGCTAGAGAAAGGGAGAGCTCCTACAATGAGCAGTTCTTC. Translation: CSARERESSYNEQFF.

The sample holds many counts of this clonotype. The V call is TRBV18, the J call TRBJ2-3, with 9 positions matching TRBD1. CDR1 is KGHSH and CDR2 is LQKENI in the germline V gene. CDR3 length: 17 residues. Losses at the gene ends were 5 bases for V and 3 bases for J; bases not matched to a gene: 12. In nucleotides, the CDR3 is TGTGCCAGCTCAATCCAGTTAACAGGGGGCAGGACAGATACGCAGTATTTT. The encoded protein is CASSIQLTGGRTDTQYF.

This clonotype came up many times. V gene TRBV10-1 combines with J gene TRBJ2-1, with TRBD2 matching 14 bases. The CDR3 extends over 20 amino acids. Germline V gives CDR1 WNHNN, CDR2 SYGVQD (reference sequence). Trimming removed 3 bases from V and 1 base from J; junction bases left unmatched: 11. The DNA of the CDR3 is TGCGCCAGCAGTGAAGGCAGACTAGCGGGGGGGCGTAAGTCCTACAATGAGCAGTTCTTC. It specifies CASSEGRLAGGRKSYNEQFF.

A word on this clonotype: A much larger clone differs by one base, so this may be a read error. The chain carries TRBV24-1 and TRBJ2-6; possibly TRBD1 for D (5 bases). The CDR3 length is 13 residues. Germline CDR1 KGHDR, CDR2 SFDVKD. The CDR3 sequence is CATSIAGANVPTF. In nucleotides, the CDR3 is TGTGCCACCAGTATAGCTGGGGCCAACGTCCCGACTTTC.

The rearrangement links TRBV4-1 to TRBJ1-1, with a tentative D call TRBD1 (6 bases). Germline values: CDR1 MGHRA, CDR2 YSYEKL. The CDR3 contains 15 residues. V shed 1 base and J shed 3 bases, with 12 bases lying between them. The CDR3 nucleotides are TGCGCCAGCAGCCAAGGGAGGGGGTCGGACACTGAAGCTTTCTTT. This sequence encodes CASSQGRGSDTEAFF.

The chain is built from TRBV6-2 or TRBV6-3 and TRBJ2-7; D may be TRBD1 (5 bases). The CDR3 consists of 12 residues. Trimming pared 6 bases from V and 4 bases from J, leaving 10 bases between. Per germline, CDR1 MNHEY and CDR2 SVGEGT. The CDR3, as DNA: TGTGCCAGCAGACACGACAGTTACGAGCAGTACTTC. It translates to CASRHDSYEQYF.

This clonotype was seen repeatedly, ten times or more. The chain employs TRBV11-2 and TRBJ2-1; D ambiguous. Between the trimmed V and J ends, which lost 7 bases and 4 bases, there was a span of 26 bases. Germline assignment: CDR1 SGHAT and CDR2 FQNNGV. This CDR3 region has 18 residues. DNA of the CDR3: TGTGCCAGCACCACTGGCCGGCGGCCAGTGGGAAGGTACAATGAGCAGTTCTTC. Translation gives CASTTGRRPVGRYNEQFF.

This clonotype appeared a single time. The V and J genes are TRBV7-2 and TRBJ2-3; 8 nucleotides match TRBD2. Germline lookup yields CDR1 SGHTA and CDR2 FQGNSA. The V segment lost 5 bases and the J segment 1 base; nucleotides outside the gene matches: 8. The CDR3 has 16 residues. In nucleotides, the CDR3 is TGTGCCAGCAGCCCCCCGGGCGGGGGGCGCACAGATACGCAGTATTTT. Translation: CASSPPGGGRTDTQYF.

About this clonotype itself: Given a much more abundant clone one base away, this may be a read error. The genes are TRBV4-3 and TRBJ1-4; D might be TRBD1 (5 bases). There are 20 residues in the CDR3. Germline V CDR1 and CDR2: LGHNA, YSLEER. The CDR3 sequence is CASSQELRGINFFSGEKRFF. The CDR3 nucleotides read TGCGCCAGCAGCCAAGAACTTCGTGGGATTAACTTCTTCTCGGGGGAAAAACGGTTTTTT.

The CDR3 protein is CATSDLGSSYNEQFF. Written as DNA, the CDR3 is TGTGCCACCAGTGATTTGGGAAGCTCCTACAATGAGCAGTTCTTC. This chain joins TRBV24-1 and TRBJ2-1; unclear D gene. Trimming took off 0 bases at V and 0 bases at J, with 5 bases between the two ends. This CDR3 region has 15 residues. Looked up from germline, CDR1 is KGHDR and CDR2 is SFDVKD.

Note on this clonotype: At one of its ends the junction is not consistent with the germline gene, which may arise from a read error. CDR3 in amino acids: CASSIWTRWGEKRFF. The CDR3 DNA reads as TGTGCCAGCAGCATCTGGACACGGTGGGGGGAAAAACGGTTTTTT. The rearrangement joins TRBV11-2 to TRBJ1-4; possible D gene TRBD1, 5 bases. CDR3 size: 15 residues. Germline V lookup: CDR1 SGHAT, CDR2 FQNNGV.

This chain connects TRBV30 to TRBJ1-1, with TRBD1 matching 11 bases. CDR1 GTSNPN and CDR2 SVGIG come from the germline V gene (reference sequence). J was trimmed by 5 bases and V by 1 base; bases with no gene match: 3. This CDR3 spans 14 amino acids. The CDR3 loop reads CAWSEGTGGTEAFF. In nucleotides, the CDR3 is TGTGCCTGGAGTGAGGGGACAGGGGGAACTGAAGCTTTCTTT.

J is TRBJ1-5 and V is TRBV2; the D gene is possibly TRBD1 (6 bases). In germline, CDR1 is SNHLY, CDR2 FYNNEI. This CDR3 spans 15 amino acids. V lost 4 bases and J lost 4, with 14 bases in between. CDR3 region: CASSVGRGGNQPQHF. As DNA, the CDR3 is TGTGCCAGCAGTGTGGGCCGAGGGGGGAATCAGCCCCAGCATTTT.

The CDR3 reads CASSVVSGGDNEQFF. CDR3 DNA sequence: TGTGCCAGCAGCGTTGTCAGCGGGGGGGATAATGAGCAGTTCTTC. This chain connects TRBV9 to TRBJ2-1, with 10 bases matching TRBD2. Germline values: CDR1 SGDLS, CDR2 YYNGEE. There are 15 residues in the CDR3. With 2 bases clipped from V and 7 bases from J, the junction kept 6 bases outside the gene matches.

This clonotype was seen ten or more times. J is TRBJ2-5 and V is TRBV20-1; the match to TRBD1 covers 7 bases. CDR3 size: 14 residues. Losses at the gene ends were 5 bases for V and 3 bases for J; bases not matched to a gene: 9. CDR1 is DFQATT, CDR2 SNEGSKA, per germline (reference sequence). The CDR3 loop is CSARKTGPEETQYF. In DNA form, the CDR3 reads TGCAGTGCTCGAAAGACAGGGCCTGAAGAGACCCAGTACTTC.